What follows describes a single TCR beta chain. Its antigen is undetermined. The data were obtained in a study of shared clonotypes between healthy human individuals. Whole-study results and caveats: Compared with clonotypes that all four donors shared, non-shared clonotypes had lower generation probabilities. Researchers sampled blood only, noting tissue repertoires likely differ.

Once extracted for a subset, genomic DNA was divided evenly among several immunoSEQ plates. Per the study methods: In the immunoSEQ data, sequences were junction-only and lacked quality scores, so filtering differed. This table comes from immunoSEQ multiplex PCR, and its TCRdb copy is limited to in-frame clones, with some not included. V, J and clone size reflect that table, while D and trimming were determined from the DNA. The sample yields roughly 2.1 million clones, roughly 91% seen once. Germline-derived CDR1 and CDR2 are SQVTM and ANQGSEA. V lost 6 bases to trimming and J lost 1 base, with 13 bases between them. The CDR3 spans 13 residues. CD45RO-negative cells were positively selected for CCR7, leaving out terminally differentiated effector memory CD45RA+ cells.

The chain is built from TRBV29-1 and TRBJ2-7; a weak D match, TRBD1 (6 bases). Source material: naive CD8+ T cells from PBMCs. This sequence was found in a man aged 18 to 29 in good health. Some clones in this sample may be carry-over from other donors' samples. In DNA form, the CDR3 reads TGCAGCGTGACACAGGGTAGGTCCTACGAGCAGTACTTC. Translated: CSVTQGRSYEQYF.